Included here is one TCR beta chain sequence, with context. Here immunoSEQ multiplex PCR was the method, and the copy in TCRdb shows in-frame clones only, minus some. The sample shows some 120,000 clones, 85% to 95% of them seen only once. The data were obtained in a study of control samples from healthy donors and cancer patients. Germline CDR1 is SGDLS and CDR2 is YYNGEE. V dropped 4 bases and J dropped 9 bases, with 20 bases sitting between them. This CDR3 is built from 16 residues. This rearrangement joins TRBV9 to TRBJ1-6; maybe TRBD1 (6 bases). Sequences were obtained from blood. The sequence came from a man aged 25-40 years in good health. Here the CDR3 DNA reads TGTGCCAGCAGCCCCGAGGAAGGGGGAGTAGGTTCACCCCTCCACTTT. Residues: CASSPEEGGVGSPLHF.